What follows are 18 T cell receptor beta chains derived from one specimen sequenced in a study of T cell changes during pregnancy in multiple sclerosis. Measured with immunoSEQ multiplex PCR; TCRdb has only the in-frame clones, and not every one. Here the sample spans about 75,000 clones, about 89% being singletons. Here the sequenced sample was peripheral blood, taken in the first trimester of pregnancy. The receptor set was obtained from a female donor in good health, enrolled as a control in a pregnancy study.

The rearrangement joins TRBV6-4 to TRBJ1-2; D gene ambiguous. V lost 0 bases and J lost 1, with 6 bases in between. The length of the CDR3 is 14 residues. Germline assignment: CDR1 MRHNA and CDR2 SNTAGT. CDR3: CASSDSPHNYGYTF. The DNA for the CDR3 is TGTGCCAGCAGTGACTCCCCACATAACTATGGCTACACCTTC.

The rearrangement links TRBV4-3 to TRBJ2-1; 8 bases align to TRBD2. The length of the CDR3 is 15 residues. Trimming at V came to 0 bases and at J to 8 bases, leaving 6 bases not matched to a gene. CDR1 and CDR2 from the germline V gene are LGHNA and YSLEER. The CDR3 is CASSQELAVGDEQFF. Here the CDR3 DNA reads TGCGCCAGCAGCCAAGAACTAGCGGTAGGAGATGAGCAGTTCTTC.

CDR3 DNA sequence: TGTGCCAGTAATCGACGGGGGGTTGGTAATTCACCCCTCCACTTT. Residues: CASNRRGVGNSPLHF. The chain is built from TRBV19 and TRBJ1-6; possible D gene TRBD1, 5 bases. Between the trimmed V and J ends, which lost 7 bases and 6 bases, there was a span of 16 bases. The V gene's germline CDR1 is LNHDA and CDR2 SQIVND (reference sequence). This CDR3 spans 15 amino acids.

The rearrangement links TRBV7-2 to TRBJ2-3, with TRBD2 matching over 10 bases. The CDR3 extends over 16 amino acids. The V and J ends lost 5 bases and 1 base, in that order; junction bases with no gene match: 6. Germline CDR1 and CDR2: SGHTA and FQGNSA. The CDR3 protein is CASSVTGTSGTDTQYF. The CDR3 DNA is TGTGCCAGCAGCGTGACCGGGACTAGCGGCACAGATACGCAGTATTTT.

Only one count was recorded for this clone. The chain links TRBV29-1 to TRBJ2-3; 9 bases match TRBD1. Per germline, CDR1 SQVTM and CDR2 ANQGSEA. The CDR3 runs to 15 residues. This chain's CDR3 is CTFRGTGGHADTQYF. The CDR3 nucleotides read TGCACCTTCCGGGGAACAGGGGGCCATGCCGATACGCAGTATTTT.

This CDR3 reads CASSLQGASGNTIYF. CDR3 DNA: TGTGCCAGCAGTTTACAGGGGGCCTCTGGAAACACCATATATTTT. The V call is TRBV2, the J call TRBJ1-3; TRBD1 matches 9 bases. The germline V gene has CDR1 SNHLY and CDR2 FYNNEI. V lost 5 bases to trimming and J lost 0 bases; unmatched junction nucleotides: 2. The CDR3 sequence is 15 residues long. The full variable domain, with the rest looked up from reference TRBV2 and TRBJ1-3, is EPEVTQTPSHQVTQMGQEVILRCVPISNHLYFYWYRQILGQKVEFLVSFYNNEISEKSEIFDDQFSVERPDGSNFTLKIRSTKLEDSAMYFCASSLQGASGNTIYFGEGSWLTVV.

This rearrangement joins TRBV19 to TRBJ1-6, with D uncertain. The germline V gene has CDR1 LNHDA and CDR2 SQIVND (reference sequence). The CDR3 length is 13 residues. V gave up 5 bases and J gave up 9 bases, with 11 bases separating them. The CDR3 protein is CASSAAEASPLHF. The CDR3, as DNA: TGTGCCAGTAGTGCGGCAGAAGCTTCACCCCTCCACTTT. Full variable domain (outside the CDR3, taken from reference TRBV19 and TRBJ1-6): DGGITQSPKYLFRKEGQNVTLSCEQNLNHDAMYWYRQDPGQGLRLIYYSQIVNDFQKGDIAEGYSVSREKKESFPLTVTSAQKNPTAFYLCASSAAEASPLHFGNGTRLTVT.

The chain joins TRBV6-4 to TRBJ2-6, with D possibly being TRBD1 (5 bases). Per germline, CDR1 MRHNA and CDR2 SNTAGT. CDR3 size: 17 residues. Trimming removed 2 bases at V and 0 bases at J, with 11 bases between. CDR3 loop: CASSDPTGPSGANVLTF. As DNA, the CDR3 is TGTGCCAGCAGTGACCCCACAGGCCCCTCTGGGGCCAACGTCCTGACTTTC.

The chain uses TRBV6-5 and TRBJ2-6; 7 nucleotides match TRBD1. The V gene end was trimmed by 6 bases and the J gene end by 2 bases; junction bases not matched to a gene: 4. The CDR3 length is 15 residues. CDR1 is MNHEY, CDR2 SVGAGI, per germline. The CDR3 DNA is TGTGCCAGCAGCCCTGACAGGGCTGGGGCCAACGTCCTGACTTTC. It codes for CASSPDRAGANVLTF.

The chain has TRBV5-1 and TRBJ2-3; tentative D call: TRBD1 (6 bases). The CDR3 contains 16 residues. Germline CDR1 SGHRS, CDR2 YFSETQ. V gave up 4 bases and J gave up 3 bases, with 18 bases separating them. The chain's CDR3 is CASSLDSGPPTDTQYF. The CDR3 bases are TGCGCCAGCAGCCTGGACAGCGGCCCCCCGACAGATACGCAGTATTTT. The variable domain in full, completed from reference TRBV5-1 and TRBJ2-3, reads KAGVTQTPRYLIKTRGQQVTLSCSPISGHRSVSWYQQTPGQGLQFLFEYFSETQRNKGNFPGRFSGRQFSNSRSEMNVSTLELGDSALYLCASSLDSGPPTDTQYFGPGTRLTVL.

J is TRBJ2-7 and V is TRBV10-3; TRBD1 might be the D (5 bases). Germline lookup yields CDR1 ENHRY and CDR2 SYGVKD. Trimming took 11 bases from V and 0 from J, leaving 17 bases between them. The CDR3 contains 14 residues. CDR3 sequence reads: CAGKGGQGSYEQYF. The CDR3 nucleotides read TGTGCCGGAAAAGGTGGTCAGGGCTCCTACGAGCAGTACTTC.

The CDR3 DNA sequence: TGTGCCAGCAGTCCCCAGGGGGCCCGGGGAATGAACACTGAAGCTTTCTTT. Protein sequence: CASSPQGARGMNTEAFF. The genes are TRBV28 and TRBJ1-1; TRBD1 agrees at 8 bases. The CDR3 runs to 17 residues. Losses at the gene ends were 5 bases for V and 0 bases for J; bases not matched to a gene: 11. Germline CDR1 reads MDHEN; CDR2 reads SYDVKM.

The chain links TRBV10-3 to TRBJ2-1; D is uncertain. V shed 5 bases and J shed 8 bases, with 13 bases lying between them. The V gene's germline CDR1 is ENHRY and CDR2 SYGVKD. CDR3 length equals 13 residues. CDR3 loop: CAISRSGTDEQFF. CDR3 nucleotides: TGTGCCATCAGTCGTTCAGGAACGGATGAGCAGTTCTTC.

The CDR3 here is CASSLGMGDSSYEQYF. DNA of the CDR3: TGTGCCAGCAGCTTGGGGATGGGGGACAGCTCCTACGAGCAGTACTTC. The genes are TRBV5-4 and TRBJ2-7; 7 bases are shared with TRBD1. Germline V gene data show CDR1 as SGHNT and CDR2 as YYREEE (reference sequence). CDR3 size: 16 residues. The J segment lost 0 bases and the V segment lost 0 bases, leaving 6 bases of the junction unmatched.

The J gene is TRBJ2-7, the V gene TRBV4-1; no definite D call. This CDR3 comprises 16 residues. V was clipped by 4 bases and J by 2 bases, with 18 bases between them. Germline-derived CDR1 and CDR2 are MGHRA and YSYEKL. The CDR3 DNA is TGCGCCAGCAGCCCCCCCCAGGCATACCTCCCCTACGAGCAGTACTTC. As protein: CASSPPQAYLPYEQYF.

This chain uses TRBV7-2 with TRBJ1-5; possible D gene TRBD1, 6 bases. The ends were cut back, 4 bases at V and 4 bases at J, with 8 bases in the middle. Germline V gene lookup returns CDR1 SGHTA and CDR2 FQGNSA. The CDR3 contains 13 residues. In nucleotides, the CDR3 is TGTGCCAGCAGCTCCCAGGGGAATCAGCCCCAGCATTTT. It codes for CASSSQGNQPQHF.

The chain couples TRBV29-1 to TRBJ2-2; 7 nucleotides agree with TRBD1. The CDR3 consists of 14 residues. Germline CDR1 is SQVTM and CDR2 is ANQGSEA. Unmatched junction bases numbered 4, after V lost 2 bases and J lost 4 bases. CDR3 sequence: CSVESYRGTGELFF. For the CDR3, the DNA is TGCAGCGTTGAATCGTACAGGGGCACCGGGGAGCTGTTTTTT.

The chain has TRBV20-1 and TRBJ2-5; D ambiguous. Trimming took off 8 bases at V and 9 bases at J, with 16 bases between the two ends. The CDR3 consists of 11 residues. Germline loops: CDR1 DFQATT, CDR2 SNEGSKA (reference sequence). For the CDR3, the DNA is TGCAGTTTAGTACCGGGTCTGGCCCAGTACTTC. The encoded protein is CSLVPGLAQYF.